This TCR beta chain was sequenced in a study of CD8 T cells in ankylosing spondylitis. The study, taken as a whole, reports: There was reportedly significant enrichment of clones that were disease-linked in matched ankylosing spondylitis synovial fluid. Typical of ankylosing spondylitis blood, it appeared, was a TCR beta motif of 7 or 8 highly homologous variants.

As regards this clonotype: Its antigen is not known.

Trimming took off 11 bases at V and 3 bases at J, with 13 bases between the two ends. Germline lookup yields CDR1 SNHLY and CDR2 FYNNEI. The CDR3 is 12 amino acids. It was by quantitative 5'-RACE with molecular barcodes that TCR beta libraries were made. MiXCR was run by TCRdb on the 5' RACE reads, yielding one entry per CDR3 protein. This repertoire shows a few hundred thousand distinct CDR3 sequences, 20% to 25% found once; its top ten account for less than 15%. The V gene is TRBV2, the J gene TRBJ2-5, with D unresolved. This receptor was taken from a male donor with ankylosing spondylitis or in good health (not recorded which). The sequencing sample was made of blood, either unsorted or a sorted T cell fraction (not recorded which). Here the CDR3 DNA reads TGTGCCGGAAAGGACGGAGAAGAGACCCAGTACTTC. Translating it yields CAGKDGEETQYF.